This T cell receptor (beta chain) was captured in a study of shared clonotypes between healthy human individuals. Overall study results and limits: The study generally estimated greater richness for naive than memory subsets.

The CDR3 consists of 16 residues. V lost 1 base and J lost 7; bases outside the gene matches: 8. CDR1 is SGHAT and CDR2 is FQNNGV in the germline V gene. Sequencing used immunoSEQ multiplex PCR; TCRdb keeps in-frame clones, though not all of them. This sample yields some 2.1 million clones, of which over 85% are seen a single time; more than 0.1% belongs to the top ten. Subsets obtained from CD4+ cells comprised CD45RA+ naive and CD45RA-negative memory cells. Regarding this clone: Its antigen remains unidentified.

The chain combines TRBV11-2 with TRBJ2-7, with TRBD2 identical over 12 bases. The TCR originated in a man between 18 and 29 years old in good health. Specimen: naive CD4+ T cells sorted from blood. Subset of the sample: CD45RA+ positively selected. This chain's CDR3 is CASSLGLAGVSREQYF. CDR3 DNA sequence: TGTGCCAGCAGCTTAGGACTAGCGGGAGTTTCGAGGGAGCAGTACTTC.